The 5 T cell receptor beta chains in this list originate from one sample, sequenced in a study of blood T cell repertoires in COVID-19. Assay used: immunoSEQ multiplex PCR; TCRdb lists only in-frame clones, some missing. The data show about 330,000 clones, about 87% seen once. The sample was PBMCs or T cells enriched from blood (not recorded which). The receptor set was obtained from a man under 40 who had recovered from COVID-19.

This chain uses TRBV28 with TRBJ2-1; possible D gene TRBD1, 5 bases. Germline CDR1 reads MDHEN; CDR2 reads SYDVKM. Trimming removed 6 bases at V and 4 bases at J, with 10 bases between. The CDR3 is made up of 13 amino acids. The CDR3 nucleotides are TGTGCCAGCAGAATCAGGGCTTACAATGAGCAGTTCTTC. This codes for CASRIRAYNEQFF.

The rearrangement links TRBV9 to TRBJ2-1, with 9 bases aligning to TRBD2. Germline V lookup: CDR1 SGDLS, CDR2 YYNGEE. The CDR3 has 14 residues. V lost 3 bases and J lost 11; bases outside the gene matches: 9. DNA of the CDR3: TGTGCCAGCAGCGATCTAGCGGGGCCGGGGAAGCAGTTCTTC. This sequence encodes CASSDLAGPGKQFF.

J is TRBJ1-4 and V is TRBV10-3; no clear D gene. CDR1 and CDR2 (germline): ENHRY, SYGVKD. V was trimmed by 0 bases and J by 4 bases, leaving 12 bases between them. The CDR3 extends over 16 amino acids. The CDR3 sequence is CAISESSGMGNEKLFF. Here the CDR3 DNA reads TGTGCCATCAGTGAGTCGAGCGGGATGGGTAATGAAAAACTGTTTTTT.

The rearrangement joins TRBV18 to TRBJ2-7; D possibly corresponds to TRBD1 (5 bases). Germline V CDR1 and CDR2: KGHSH, LQKENI. There are 15 residues in the CDR3. V was trimmed by 2 bases and J by 0 bases, leaving 11 bases between them. The DNA of the CDR3 is TGTGCCAGCTCACCAGTATCCGACAGCTCCTACGAGCAGTACTTC. Protein product: CASSPVSDSSYEQYF.

This sequence joins TRBV28 and TRBJ2-6; D is possibly TRBD2 (6 bases). Trimming took off 3 bases at V and 2 bases at J, with 11 bases between the two ends. The germline V gene has CDR1 MDHEN and CDR2 SYDVKM. The CDR3 spans 16 residues. CDR3 loop: CASSFTGLTGANVLTF. The CDR3 nucleotides are TGTGCCAGCAGTTTTACCGGACTAACTGGGGCCAACGTCCTGACTTTC.